Listed here are 29 T cell receptor beta chains from one sample, sequenced in a study of breast tumors, draining lymph nodes, adjacent tissues. MiXCR, run by TCRdb on the multiplex PCR reads, gives a single entry per CDR3 protein. The sample lists 100,000 or so distinct CDR3 sequences, 21% occurring once. Axillary draining lymph nodes of breast cancer patients supplied the node samples. The sequenced material came from axillary lymph node tissue. The receptors were sampled from a female donor with breast cancer. Some clones in this sample may be carry-over from other donors' samples.

This clonotype showed up many times. The genes are TRBV11-2 and TRBJ2-1, with TRBD2 matching 12 bases. The CDR3 has 18 residues. Germline CDR1 SGHAT, CDR2 FQNNGV. The V and J ends lost 2 bases and 0 bases, in that order; junction bases with no gene match: 5. CDR3: CASSLPLAGGRSYNEQFF. The CDR3 DNA reads TGTGCCAGCAGCTTACCCCTAGCGGGGGGGCGCTCCTACAATGAGCAGTTCTTC. Filled out from reference TRBV11-2 and TRBJ2-1, the complete variable domain reads EAGVAQSPRYKIIEKRQSVAFWCNPISGHATLYWYQQILGQGPKLLIQFQNNGVVDDSQLPKDRFSAERLKGVDSTLKIQPAKLEDSAVYLCASSLPLAGGRSYNEQFFGPGTRLTVL.

This clonotype occurred many times. The chain combines TRBV5-8 with TRBJ2-7, with 8 nucleotides matching TRBD1. The V and J ends lost 6 bases and 5 bases, in that order; junction bases with no gene match: 10. Looked up from germline, CDR1 is SGHTS and CDR2 is YDEGEE. The CDR3 runs to 14 residues. CDR3 region: CASIDGQGGDEQYF. CDR3 DNA sequence: TGTGCCAGCATCGATGGACAGGGAGGTGACGAGCAGTACTTC. The complete variable domain, with remaining parts taken from reference TRBV5-8 and TRBJ2-7, reads EAGVTQSPTHLIKTRGQQATLRCSPISGHTSVYWYQQALGLGLQFLLWYDEGEERNRGNFPPRFSGRQFPNYSSELNVNALELEDSALYLCASIDGQGGDEQYFGPGTRLTVT.

In its sample, this clonotype was seen many times. The V gene is TRBV7-3, the J gene TRBJ2-1, with 12 nucleotides matching TRBD2. Trimming cost V 4 bases and J 5 bases; bases outside gene matches: 6. This CDR3 is built from 16 residues. CDR1 is SGHTA, CDR2 FQGTGA, per germline. CDR3 sequence (DNA): TGTGCCAGCAGCTCCAGACTAGCGGGAGCCCACAATGAGCAGTTCTTC. Encoded protein: CASSSRLAGAHNEQFF.

This clonotype was seen repeatedly, ten times or more. V and J are TRBV5-6 and TRBJ1-5; D is unresolved. This CDR3 contains 15 residues. Looked up from germline, CDR1 is SGHDT and CDR2 is YYEEEE. Deletions cut 0 bases from V and 0 bases from J, with 7 bases between. CDR3 protein: CASSLAVYSNQPQHF. CDR3 nucleotides: TGTGCCAGCAGCTTGGCTGTGTATAGCAATCAGCCCCAGCATTTT. The full variable domain, rest sourced from reference TRBV5-6 and TRBJ1-5, is DAGVTQSPTHLIKTRGQQVTLRCSPKSGHDTVSWYQQALGQGPQFIFQYYEEEERQRGNFPDRFSGHQFPNYSSELNVNALLLGDSALYLCASSLAVYSNQPQHFGDGTRLSIL.

V is TRBV6-1 and J is TRBJ2-1, with TRBD1 as a possible D gene (5 bases). CDR3 size: 13 residues. Germline V CDR1 and CDR2: MNHNS, SASEGT. Trimming pared 7 bases from V and 14 bases from J, leaving 21 bases between. The CDR3 nucleotides read TGTGCCAGCACCCTAGACAGTCTTACTGTGGAGTTCTTC. It yields the protein CASTLDSLTVEFF.

This clonotype was seen many times. This rearrangement joins TRBV5-1 to TRBJ1-2, with D perhaps matching TRBD1 (6 bases). The CDR3 contains 12 residues. Trimming removed 0 bases from V and 7 bases from J, with 7 bases in between. Germline loops: CDR1 SGHRS, CDR2 YFSETQ. CDR3 coding DNA: TGCGCCAGCAGCTTGGGGGGGGCTGGCTACACCTTC. Protein product: CASSLGGAGYTF.

For this clonotype: A much bigger clone sits one base away, suggesting this may be a read error. The chain recombines TRBV12-3 or TRBV12-4 with TRBJ1-2; 8 positions match TRBD1. The length of the CDR3 is 14 residues. CDR3 coding DNA: TGTGCCAGCAGTTTCGAGACAGGGGATGGTGGCAACACCTTC. It codes for CASSFETGDGGNTF.

The chain is built from TRBV7-8 and TRBJ2-5; tentative D call: TRBD2 (5 bases). The CDR3 is 11 residues long. Germline CDR1 reads SGHVS; CDR2 reads FQNEAQ. The CDR3 DNA is TGTGCTAGCGCCCCCTCGGAGACCCAGTACTTC. It codes for CASAPSETQYF.

This clonotype was counted ten times or more. J is TRBJ2-2 and V is TRBV5-4; D is ambiguous. CDR3 length: 15 residues. V gave up 2 bases and J gave up 1 base, with 9 bases separating them. CDR1 and CDR2 (germline): SGHNT, YYREEE (reference sequence). CDR3 protein: CASSLNGENTGELFF. The CDR3 DNA follows: TGTGCCAGCAGCTTAAACGGAGAGAACACCGGGGAGCTGTTTTTT.

In this sample, this clonotype turned up many times. This chain connects TRBV27 to TRBJ2-5, with TRBD1 as a possible D gene (5 bases). V lost 1 base, J lost 3 bases, and 9 bases lay in between. The germline gives CDR1 MNHEY, CDR2 SMNVEV (reference sequence). The CDR3 has 14 residues. The CDR3 loop reads CASSLLGREETQYF. The DNA of the CDR3 is TGTGCCAGCAGTTTATTGGGCAGGGAAGAGACCCAGTACTTC.

This chain joins TRBV3-1 and TRBJ1-1, with TRBD1 as a possible D gene (6 bases). Trimming removed 2 bases from V and 1 base from J, with 14 bases in between. The length of the CDR3 is 16 residues. Germline V gives CDR1 LGHDT, CDR2 YNNKEL (reference sequence). The CDR3 DNA sequence: TGTGCCAGCAGCCAAAGTCCGGTGACAGGGAACACTGAAGCTTTCTTT. Translation gives CASSQSPVTGNTEAFF.

This chain connects TRBV30 to TRBJ1-6; no clear D gene. Per germline, CDR1 GTSNPN and CDR2 SVGIG (reference sequence). Deletions cut 2 bases from V and 0 bases from J, with 14 bases between. This CDR3 has 17 residues. CDR3 loop: CAWSPGRDSSYNSPLHF. CDR3 nucleotides: TGTGCCTGGAGTCCCGGGAGGGATAGCTCCTATAATTCACCCCTCCACTTT.

This clonotype was counted ten times or more. The rearrangement joins TRBV9 to TRBJ1-6; 7 positions agree with TRBD1. The CDR3 loop spans 18 amino acids. Germline V gives CDR1 SGDLS, CDR2 YYNGEE. V trimming: 0 bases; J trimming: 4 bases; junction bases outside the gene matches: 10. CDR3 amino acids: CASSVVGGGRGYNSPLHF. CDR3 nucleotides: TGTGCCAGCAGCGTAGTAGGGGGGGGCAGGGGGTATAATTCACCCCTCCACTTT.

The DNA of the CDR3 is TGTGCCAGCAGTCCGGACAGGGATAGCACAGATACGCAGTATTTT. The encoded protein is CASSPDRDSTDTQYF. This chain links TRBV6-5 with TRBJ2-3; TRBD1 agrees at 8 bases. The germline gives CDR1 MNHEY, CDR2 SVGAGI. This CDR3 is built from 15 residues. J was trimmed by 0 bases and V by 5 bases; bases with no gene match: 4.

J is TRBJ2-7 and V is TRBV4-2, with 8 bases lining up with TRBD1. V lost 4 bases to trimming and J lost 3 bases; unmatched junction nucleotides: 14. The CDR3 has 17 amino acids. CDR1 is LGHNA and CDR2 is YNFKEQ in the germline V gene. The CDR3 region is CASSRTHGTGEGYEQYF. In nucleotides, the CDR3 is TGTGCCAGCAGCCGCACACACGGGACAGGTGAAGGCTACGAGCAGTACTTC.

This clonotype was detected many times. The rearrangement links TRBV9 to TRBJ2-1; 9 bases agree with TRBD2. Germline loops: CDR1 SGDLS, CDR2 YYNGEE. The V gene end was trimmed by 2 bases and the J gene end by 2 bases; junction bases not matched to a gene: 5. The CDR3 length is 16 residues. The CDR3 loop reads CASSVGAGGAYNEQFF. The CDR3 nucleotides read TGTGCCAGCAGCGTGGGAGCGGGGGGTGCCTACAATGAGCAGTTCTTC.

On this clonotype itself: Possible read error: a much larger clone is one base away. The J gene is TRBJ2-7, the V gene TRBV5-4; tentatively, D is TRBD2 (6 bases). The V gene's germline CDR1 is SGHNT and CDR2 YYREEE (reference sequence). The CDR3 runs to 14 residues. The CDR3 spells CASSHRGRGYEQHF. DNA of the CDR3: TGTGCCAGCAGCCATCGGGGGAGAGGCTACGAGCAGCACTTC. Full variable domain (outside the CDR3, taken from reference TRBV5-4 and TRBJ2-7): ETGVTQSPTHLIKTRGQQVTLRCSSQSGHNTVSWYQQALGQGPQFIFQYYREEENGRGNFPPRFSGLQFPNYSSELNVNALELDDSALYLCASSHRGRGYEQHFGPGTRLTVT.

This chain uses TRBV18 with TRBJ2-5; 7 bases fit TRBD2. Losses at the gene ends were 2 bases for V and 5 bases for J; bases not matched to a gene: 2. The CDR3 is 13 amino acids. Germline values: CDR1 KGHSH, CDR2 LQKENI. The CDR3 region is CASSPGRVETQYF. The CDR3 DNA reads as TGTGCCAGCTCACCAGGGAGGGTGGAGACCCAGTACTTC.

This clonotype came up many times. The chain joins TRBV6-6 to TRBJ1-2; D ambiguous. The CDR3 sequence is 13 residues long. CDR1 is MNHNY, CDR2 SVGAGI, per germline (reference sequence). The V end lost 5 bases, the J end lost 13 bases, and 20 bases lay between the germline ends. The CDR3 loop is CASSRAGEGVLTF. CDR3 nucleotides: TGTGCCAGCAGTCGAGCCGGTGAGGGCGTACTCACCTTC.

In this sample, this clonotype turned up many times. The chain couples TRBV6-1 to TRBJ2-7; 10 bases are shared with TRBD1. The junction had 6 bases not matched to a gene; V was cut back by 6 bases and J by 4 bases. This CDR3 spans 14 amino acids. Per the germline V gene, CDR1 is MNHNS and CDR2 is SASEGT. The CDR3, as DNA: TGTGCCAGCAGGCAGGGACAGGGGCTGTACGAGCAGTACTTC. The encoded protein is CASRQGQGLYEQYF.

J is TRBJ1-3 and V is TRBV12-3 or TRBV12-4; tentative D call: TRBD1 (5 bases). This CDR3 is 15 amino acids long. The V end was cut by 5 bases, the J end by 0 bases, with 11 bases between. DNA of the CDR3: TGTGCCAGCAGTCCGGGACTTTCCTCTGGAAACACCATATATTTT. It encodes CASSPGLSSGNTIYF.

This clonotype was seen ten or more times. The chain combines TRBV4-1 with TRBJ2-7; no clear D gene. The CDR3 consists of 15 residues. Germline lookup yields CDR1 MGHRA and CDR2 YSYEKL. Between the trimmed V and J ends, which lost 0 bases and 1 base, there was a span of 10 bases. CDR3 in amino acids: CASSQDKSASYEQYF. The CDR3 DNA is TGCGCCAGCAGCCAAGATAAGTCGGCGTCCTACGAGCAGTACTTC.

This clonotype was recorded many times. The chain couples TRBV2 to TRBJ2-5; TRBD1 might be the D (5 bases). This CDR3 region has 11 residues. The ends were cut back, 6 bases at V and 7 bases at J, with 9 bases in the middle. Germline CDR1 and CDR2: SNHLY and FYNNEI. The DNA of the CDR3 is TGTGCCAGCAGGGGGCCTGGGACCCAGTACTTC. Its protein is CASRGPGTQYF. Supplemented by reference TRBV2 and TRBJ2-5, the full variable domain reads EPEVTQTPSHQVTQMGQEVILRCVPISNHLYFYWYRQILGQKVEFLVSFYNNEISEKSEIFDDQFSVERPDGSNFTLKIRSTKLEDSAMYFCASRGPGTQYFGPGTRLLVL.

This clonotype has a count of ten or more. V is TRBV27 and J is TRBJ1-2; a possible D gene is TRBD1 (6 bases). Looked up from germline, CDR1 is MNHEY and CDR2 is SMNVEV (reference sequence). This CDR3 spans 13 amino acids. V was shortened by 3 bases and J by 8 bases, with 13 bases between the two germline ends. For the CDR3, the DNA is TGTGCCAGCAGTTTCAGATCAGGGGTCGGCTACACCTTC. Protein product: CASSFRSGVGYTF.

Concerning this clonotype itself: A much more abundant neighbour one base away suggests this may be a read error. The CDR3 ends on some other residue instead of the conserved phenylalanine or tryptophan, so this is likely a read error. The chain carries TRBV28 and TRBJ1-2, with unresolved D. This CDR3 comprises 15 residues. The germline V gene has CDR1 MDHEN and CDR2 SYDVKM. Trimming left V 1 base short and J 6 bases short, with 15 bases between. The CDR3 loop is CASSLSLAVLDGYTL. CDR3 coding DNA: TGTGCCAGCAGTTTATCTCTGGCAGTCCTGGATGGCTACACCCTC.

This clonotype was detected ten times or more. V and J are TRBV2 and TRBJ1-4; D unresolved. Germline V gene lookup returns CDR1 SNHLY and CDR2 FYNNEI. V was trimmed by 6 bases and J by 13 bases, leaving 12 bases between them. This CDR3 contains 11 residues. In DNA form, the CDR3 reads TGTGCCAGCAGCCTTAGTACAGTACTGTTTTTT. Encoded protein: CASSLSTVLFF.

This clonotype was observed a single time. The chain recombines TRBV6-6 with TRBJ1-1; 8 bases line up with TRBD1. The CDR3 sequence is 14 residues long. Looked up from germline, CDR1 is MNHNY and CDR2 is SVGAGI (reference sequence). V gave up 4 bases and J gave up 1 base; unmatched junction bases: 2. CDR3 DNA: TGTGCCAGCAGTTCGGGACAGGCGAACACTGAAGCTTTCTTT. Protein sequence: CASSSGQANTEAFF.

J is TRBJ2-4 and V is TRBV5-6; weak D call: TRBD2 (7 bases). CDR1 and CDR2 (germline): SGHDT, YYEEEE. This CDR3 spans 16 amino acids. V lost 4 bases to trimming and J lost 1 base, with 15 bases between them. The CDR3 protein is CASSPKGGMAKNIQYF. CDR3 bases: TGTGCCAGCAGCCCTAAGGGGGGGATGGCCAAAAACATTCAGTACTTC.

CDR3 in DNA: TGTGCTAGTGCCCCGAACCTTATCGGCACTGAAGCTTTCTTT. As protein: CASAPNLIGTEAFF. The V and J genes are TRBV12-5 and TRBJ1-1; D is unclear. Trimming pared 7 bases from V and 4 bases from J, leaving 16 bases between. The CDR3 spans 14 residues. The germline gives CDR1 LGHNT, CDR2 FRNRAP.